These 27 T cell receptor beta chains originate from one sample sequenced in a study of blood T cell repertoires in COVID-19 (dated by TCRdb to about 2020). Library construction relied on the immunoSEQ multiplex PCR assay. This immuneACCESS table, as held by TCRdb, lists in-frame sequences with V and J called but not all clones. Of the missing ones, under half trace to an unresolved V gene in checked studies; the others have no known cause. Here the sample has around 140,000 clones; over 75% occur a single time. The top ten constitute approximately 1.8% of the sample. The material sequenced was peripheral blood. These receptors were collected from a man in his 70s with acute or convalescent COVID-19.

Only one count was recorded for this clone. The chain links TRBV28 to TRBJ1-2; D is ambiguous. V lost 1 base, J lost 4 bases, and 10 bases lay in between. CDR3 length: 14 amino acids. Germline assignment: CDR1 MDHEN and CDR2 SYDVKM. CDR3 nucleotides: TGTGCCAGCAGTTTATACGGGAATACCTATGGCTACACCTTC. The encoded protein is CASSLYGNTYGYTF.

The rearrangement joins TRBV5-1 to TRBJ1-1; 8 bases align to TRBD1. Germline CDR1 SGHRS, CDR2 YFSETQ. Trimming removed 3 bases from V and 4 bases from J; junction bases left unmatched: 8. This CDR3 region has 15 residues. CDR3 amino acids: CASSSLTGVGTEAFF. As DNA, the CDR3 is TGCGCCAGCAGCTCTCTGACAGGGGTGGGCACTGAAGCTTTCTTT.

The rearrangement joins TRBV19 to TRBJ1-2; the D gene is possibly TRBD1 (6 bases). V lost 3 bases and J 2 bases, leaving 10 bases between the germline ends. This CDR3 has 14 amino acids. Germline V gives CDR1 LNHDA, CDR2 SQIVND (reference sequence). DNA of the CDR3: TGTGCCAGTAGTATGAGGCAGGGGAACTATGGCTACACCTTC. This codes for CASSMRQGNYGYTF.

This chain joins TRBV7-9 and TRBJ1-2; D not certain. The V end lost 5 bases, the J end lost 1 base, and 17 bases lay between the germline ends. Germline V CDR1 and CDR2: SEHNR, FQNEAQ (reference sequence). The CDR3 totals 16 residues. Here the CDR3 reads CASSPWTGKFNYGYTF. The CDR3 DNA follows: TGTGCCAGCAGCCCCTGGACGGGAAAATTTAACTATGGCTACACCTTC.

This clone was observed a single time. V gene TRBV11-2 combines with J gene TRBJ1-2, with 10 bases lining up with TRBD1. Trimming took 3 bases from V and 8 from J; bases not matched to a gene: 3. CDR1 is SGHAT and CDR2 is FQNNGV in the germline V gene. The CDR3 runs 13 residues. As DNA, the CDR3 is TGTGCCAGCAGCTTGGGACAGGGGCTCGGCTACACCTTC. Translation gives CASSLGQGLGYTF.

The V gene is TRBV5-1, the J gene TRBJ2-2, with a tentative D call TRBD2 (6 bases). CDR3 length equals 16 residues. V was shortened by 3 bases and J by 1 base, with 13 bases between the two germline ends. Germline CDR1 and CDR2: SGHRS and YFSETQ. CDR3 coding DNA: TGCGCCAGCAGCTCCCGGGACTCCGTGAACACCGGGGAGCTGTTTTTT. Encoded protein: CASSSRDSVNTGELFF.

This clone occurred once. The chain combines TRBV28 with TRBJ2-7; TRBD1 aligns across 11 bases. CDR3 length: 15 amino acids. Trimming took 6 bases from V and 3 from J; bases not matched to a gene: 7. The germline CDR1 and CDR2 sequences are MDHEN and SYDVKM. The CDR3 is CASREEGTGGYEQYF. CDR3 bases: TGTGCCAGCAGAGAAGAGGGGACAGGGGGCTACGAGCAGTACTTC. Using reference TRBV28 and TRBJ2-7 for the parts outside the CDR3, the full variable domain is DVKVTQSSRYLVKRTGEKVFLECVQDMDHENMFWYRQDPGLGLRLIYFSYDVKMKEKGDIPEGYSVSREKKERFSLILESASTNQTSMYLCASREEGTGGYEQYFGPGTRLTVT.

This chain links TRBV5-4 with TRBJ2-3; 10 bases are shared with TRBD2. Germline lookup yields CDR1 SGHNT and CDR2 YYREEE (reference sequence). Trimming cost V 3 bases and J 3 bases; bases outside gene matches: 4. CDR3 length equals 15 residues. The CDR3 DNA follows: TGTGCCAGCAGCTCCTCTAGCGGGAGAACAGATACGCAGTATTTT. It yields the protein CASSSSSGRTDTQYF. The variable domain in full, with the rest retrieved from reference TRBV5-4 and TRBJ2-3, is ETGVTQSPTHLIKTRGQQVTLRCSSQSGHNTVSWYQQALGQGPQFIFQYYREEENGRGNFPPRFSGLQFPNYSSELNVNALELDDSALYLCASSSSSGRTDTQYFGPGTRLTVL.

The J gene is TRBJ1-5, the V gene TRBV2, with 8 nucleotides matching TRBD1. The CDR3 totals 18 residues. Germline lookup yields CDR1 SNHLY and CDR2 FYNNEI. With 8 bases clipped from V and 6 bases from J, the junction kept 21 bases outside the gene matches. CDR3 in DNA: TGTGCCAGCCAACGCGACAGGGGAGTATTAGGCCGGGGTCAGCCCCAGCATTTT. Its protein product is CASQRDRGVLGRGQPQHF.

The rearrangement joins TRBV29-1 to TRBJ1-2, with 9 bases fitting TRBD1. Germline assignment: CDR1 SQVTM and CDR2 ANQGSEA. The junction had 6 bases not matched to a gene; V was cut back by 3 bases and J by 7 bases. CDR3 size: 13 residues. The DNA for the CDR3 is TGCAGCGTTGACGACAGGGGGTACAGTGGCTACACCTTC. It codes for CSVDDRGYSGYTF.

The gene calls are TRBV18 and TRBJ2-7, with a weak D call TRBD2 (5 bases). With 3 bases removed from V and 3 bases from J, the gap between germline ends came to 12 bases. In germline, CDR1 is KGHSH, CDR2 LQKENI. The CDR3 loop spans 14 amino acids. As DNA, the CDR3 is TGTGCCAGCTCACCGGATGTGGGGAGCTACGAGCAGTACTTC. Its protein product is CASSPDVGSYEQYF.

The CDR3 protein is CASRGGSSGNTIYF. The CDR3 bases are TGTGCCAGCAGAGGGGGTTCCTCTGGAAACACCATATATTTT. J is TRBJ1-3 and V is TRBV28; D possibly corresponds to TRBD1 (6 bases). Germline values: CDR1 MDHEN, CDR2 SYDVKM. The V gene lost 6 bases and the J gene lost 0 bases, with 9 bases spanning the gap. The CDR3 has 14 residues.

The genes are TRBV5-1 and TRBJ2-3; D is possibly TRBD1 (5 bases). V dropped 7 bases and J dropped 4 bases, with 13 bases sitting between them. This CDR3 region has 13 residues. CDR1 is SGHRS, CDR2 YFSETQ, per germline. The CDR3 nucleotides read TGCGCCAGCCGAGAGCAGGGCCCAGATACGCAGTATTTT. Its translation is CASREQGPDTQYF.

The rearrangement links TRBV27 to TRBJ2-5; 13 bases line up with TRBD2. Germline loops: CDR1 MNHEY, CDR2 SMNVEV (reference sequence). The ends lost 6 bases at V and 4 bases at J; junction bases unmatched: 11. This CDR3 has 17 residues. CDR3 region: CASSLSATSGRTETQYF. The CDR3 DNA reads TGTGCCAGCAGCCTTTCGGCGACTAGCGGGAGGACAGAGACCCAGTACTTC.

The V gene is TRBV5-4, the J gene TRBJ2-3; D not resolved. CDR1 is SGHNT, CDR2 YYREEE, per germline (reference sequence). V gave up 4 bases and J gave up 4 bases, with 13 bases separating them. The CDR3 has 14 amino acids. In nucleotides, the CDR3 is TGTGCCAGCAGCACTATAACCCCCCCAGATACGCAGTATTTT. Translation gives CASSTITPPDTQYF.

The sample holds a few counts of this clone. This rearrangement joins TRBV6-5 to TRBJ2-7; D unresolved. Deletions cut 6 bases from V and 8 bases from J, with 17 bases between. This CDR3 spans 13 amino acids. Germline V lookup: CDR1 MNHEY, CDR2 SVGAGI. CDR3 bases: TGTGCCAGCAGACCCAGCGTAACTACGAAGCAGTACTTC. Translating it yields CASRPSVTTKQYF.

The chain is built from TRBV5-1 and TRBJ1-1; no firm D call. The length of the CDR3 is 15 residues. V lost 2 bases, J lost 4 bases, and 15 bases lay in between. Germline V gives CDR1 SGHRS, CDR2 YFSETQ. The CDR3 region has the DNA TGCGCCAGCAGCTTTGGGAGGACGGATTCCACTGAAGCTTTCTTT. It is translated as CASSFGRTDSTEAFF. The complete variable domain, with remaining parts taken from reference TRBV5-1 and TRBJ1-1, reads KAGVTQTPRYLIKTRGQQVTLSCSPISGHRSVSWYQQTPGQGLQFLFEYFSETQRNKGNFPGRFSGRQFSNSRSEMNVSTLELGDSALYLCASSFGRTDSTEAFFGQGTRLTVV.

V usage is TRBV9 and J usage is TRBJ2-7, with D perhaps matching TRBD1 (7 bases). This CDR3 has 15 residues. The germline gives CDR1 SGDLS, CDR2 YYNGEE. V was pared by 2 bases and J by 4 bases, with 16 bases between. The CDR3 spells CASSVTTGRGYEQYF. In DNA form, the CDR3 reads TGTGCCAGCAGCGTCACGACAGGGCGGGGATACGAGCAGTACTTC. The full variable domain, with the rest looked up from reference TRBV9 and TRBJ2-7, is DSGVTQTPKHLITATGQRVTLRCSPRSGDLSVYWYQQSLDQGLQFLIQYYNGEERAKGNILERFSAQQFPDLHSELNLSSLELGDSALYFCASSVTTGRGYEQYFGPGTRLTVT.

Concerning this clone itself: The sample carries other DNA sequences with the same CDR3. CDR3 coding DNA: TGTGCCAGCAGCTCCACAGGGGTCACAGATACGCAGTATTTT. Translation gives CASSSTGVTDTQYF. This sequence joins TRBV7-9 and TRBJ2-3; 7 bases align to TRBD1. V gave up 4 bases and J gave up 2 bases; unmatched junction bases: 3. The germline V gene encodes CDR1 SEHNR and CDR2 FQNEAQ (reference sequence). CDR3 size: 14 residues.

The chain has TRBV25-1 and TRBJ1-5, with a possible D match to TRBD1 (6 bases). The germline V gene has CDR1 MGHDK and CDR2 SYGVNS. V lost 8 bases and J 5 bases, leaving 13 bases between the germline ends. This CDR3 is 13 amino acids long. The CDR3 DNA follows: TGTGCCAGCGCCAGGACAGAATATCAGCCCCAGCATTTT. It translates to CASARTEYQPQHF.

The chain uses TRBV5-6 and TRBJ1-2, with 11 nucleotides matching TRBD1. After removal of 3 bases from V and 5 bases from J, the junction contained 6 bases not matched to a gene. CDR3 length: 15 residues. The germline gives CDR1 SGHDT, CDR2 YYEEEE. CDR3 bases: TGTGCCAGCAGCTACTCCGGGACAGGGGGTTATGGCTACACCTTC. This translates into CASSYSGTGGYGYTF. Full variable domain (rest looked up from reference TRBV5-6 and TRBJ1-2): DAGVTQSPTHLIKTRGQQVTLRCSPKSGHDTVSWYQQALGQGPQFIFQYYEEEERQRGNFPDRFSGHQFPNYSSELNVNALLLGDSALYLCASSYSGTGGYGYTFGSGTRLTVV.

V usage is TRBV9 and J usage is TRBJ2-1, with 11 positions matching TRBD2. CDR3 length equals 16 residues. J was trimmed by 15 bases and V by 3 bases; bases with no gene match: 17. The germline gives CDR1 SGDLS, CDR2 YYNGEE. CDR3 residues: CASSGSLAGGPKRVFF. The CDR3 DNA follows: TGTGCCAGCAGCGGATCATTAGCGGGAGGGCCTAAGAGGGTGTTCTTC.

This clone was seen a single time. The chain employs TRBV6-5 and TRBJ2-7; 10 nucleotides line up with TRBD2. The junction had 10 bases not matched to a gene; V was cut back by 6 bases and J by 5 bases. The CDR3 loop spans 15 amino acids. Looked up from germline, CDR1 is MNHEY and CDR2 is SVGAGI. Here the CDR3 DNA reads TGTGCCAGCAGACTACAAGCGGGGGGGCCGGACGAGCAGTACTTC. Residues: CASRLQAGGPDEQYF.

In DNA form, the CDR3 reads TGTGCCAGCAGCTTACCGGGACAGGCCCCTAATGAGCAGTTCTTC. Translated, it gives CASSLPGQAPNEQFF. The chain recombines TRBV7-9 with TRBJ2-1; 8 positions agree with TRBD1. The CDR3 is made up of 15 amino acids. With 2 bases clipped from V and 7 bases from J, the junction kept 7 bases outside the gene matches. Germline CDR1 SEHNR, CDR2 FQNEAQ (reference sequence). Complete variable domain (other parts from reference TRBV7-9 and TRBJ2-1): DTGVSQNPRHKITKRGQNVTFRCDPISEHNRLYWYRQTLGQGPEFLTYFQNEAQLEKSRLLSDRFSAERPKGSFSTLEIQRTEQGDSAMYLCASSLPGQAPNEQFFGPGTRLTVL.

The V call is TRBV5-1, the J call TRBJ1-4, with 9 positions matching TRBD1. Germline V gene data show CDR1 as SGHRS and CDR2 as YFSETQ. This CDR3 is 15 amino acids long. V shed 4 bases, J shed 8 bases, and the junction held 9 bases outside the gene matches. The CDR3 loop is CASSPTGGIYEKLFF. CDR3 in DNA: TGCGCCAGCAGCCCCACAGGGGGCATATACGAAAAACTGTTTTTT.

Comment on this clone: Other DNA sequences in the sample encode the same CDR3. This chain connects TRBV7-2 to TRBJ1-5, with D perhaps TRBD1 (6 bases). CDR1 is SGHTA and CDR2 is FQGNSA in the germline V gene. The V gene lost 1 base and the J gene lost 4 bases, with 11 bases spanning the gap. The CDR3 runs 15 residues. The CDR3 nucleotides are TGTGCCAGCAGCTTAGTGGGGGGGGCGAATCAGCCCCAGCATTTT. Translated, it gives CASSLVGGANQPQHF. The full variable domain, rest sourced from reference TRBV7-2 and TRBJ1-5, is GAGVSQSPSNKVTEKGKDVELRCDPISGHTALYWYRQSLGQGLEFLIYFQGNSAPDKSGLPSDRFSAERTGGSVSTLTIQRTQQEDSAVYLCASSLVGGANQPQHFGDGTRLSIL.

The chain's CDR3 is CASSSQGLGYTQYF. The DNA of the CDR3 is TGTGCCAGCAGCTCACAGGGGCTAGGCTATACGCAGTATTTT. The chain is built from TRBV6-2 or TRBV6-3 and TRBJ2-3, with TRBD1 matching over 7 bases. The CDR3 has 14 amino acids. The germline gives CDR1 MNHEY, CDR2 SVGEGT. Trimming at V came to 6 bases and at J to 7 bases, leaving 10 bases not matched to a gene.